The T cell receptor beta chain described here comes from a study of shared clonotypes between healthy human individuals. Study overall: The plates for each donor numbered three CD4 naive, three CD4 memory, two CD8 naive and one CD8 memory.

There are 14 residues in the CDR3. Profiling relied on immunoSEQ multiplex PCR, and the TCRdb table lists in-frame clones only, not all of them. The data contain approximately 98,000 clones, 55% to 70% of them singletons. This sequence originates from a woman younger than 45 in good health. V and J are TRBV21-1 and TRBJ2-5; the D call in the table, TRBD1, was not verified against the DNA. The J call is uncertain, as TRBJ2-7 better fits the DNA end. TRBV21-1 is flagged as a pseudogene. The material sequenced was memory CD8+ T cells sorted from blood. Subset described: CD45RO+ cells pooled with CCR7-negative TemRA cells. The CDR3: CASRLRGAPYEQYF. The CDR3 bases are TGTGCCAGCAGATTAAGGGGTGCCCCCTACGAGCAGTACTTC.